Listed below are T cell receptor beta chains from one sample, sequenced in a study of blood T cell repertoires in COVID-19. Clones were sequenced by immunoSEQ multiplex PCR, and TCRdb holds only the in-frame ones, with some missing. Here the sample spans roughly 120,000 clones, around four fifths being singletons. What was sequenced was peripheral blood. The receptors originated from a man aged 30-40 years with acute or convalescent COVID-19. Each CDR3 is given with its conserved first and last residue. The D gene is left open where the match is weak. Clone size is shown for a subset of rows, as once, few, many or a class of expanded clone.

clone size | J gene | V gene | D gene | CDR3 protein | CDR3 DNA
- | TRBJ1-4 | TRBV19 | TRBD1 | CASLQGADFIREKLFF | TGTGCCAGTCTACAGGGGGCGGATTTCATACGTGAAAAACTGTTTTTT
- | TRBJ1-2 | TRBV3-1/TRBV3-2 | - | CASSLGRNYGYTF | TGTGCCAGCAGCCTGGGGCGGAACTATGGCTACACCTTC
- | TRBJ2-1 | TRBV4-2 | TRBD2 | CASSQLAGGSEQFF | TGTGCCAGCAGCCAACTAGCGGGGGGCTCTGAGCAGTTCTTC
- | TRBJ1-2 | TRBV2 | TRBD1 | CASSARGALNGYTF | TGTGCCAGCAGTGCCAGGGGGGCGCTGAATGGCTACACCTTC
- | TRBJ1-5 | TRBV4-1 | - | CASSQDRTGGGQPQHF | TGCGCCAGCAGCCAAGATCGTACGGGAGGAGGTCAGCCCCAGCATTTT
once | TRBJ2-7 | TRBV6-5 | - | CASSYDRKTYEQYF | TGTGCCAGCAGTTATGACAGGAAAACCTACGAGCAGTACTTC
few | TRBJ2-5 | TRBV10-1 | - | CASCGGTQETQYF | TGCGCCAGCTGCGGAGGGACCCAAGAGACCCAGTACTTC
- | TRBJ1-2 | TRBV12-3/TRBV12-4 | - | CASSLVPRDGYTF | TGTGCCAGCAGTTTAGTACCACGGGATGGCTACACCTTC
- | TRBJ2-7 | TRBV6-2/TRBV6-3 | TRBD2 | CASSPPGTRPGYEQYF | TGTGCCAGCAGCCCCCCCGGGACTAGGCCAGGATACGAGCAGTACTTC
once | TRBJ1-2 | TRBV6-4 | TRBD1 | CASSDSPGGIYGYTF | TGTGCCAGCAGCGATTCTCCAGGGGGGATCTATGGCTACACCTTC
many | TRBJ2-2 | TRBV4-2 | - | CASILAVNTGELFF | TGTGCCAGCATACTAGCTGTCAACACCGGGGAGCTGTTTTTT
few | TRBJ1-1 | TRBV29-1 | TRBD1 | CSVRTGNTEAFF | TGCAGCGTGAGGACAGGGAACACTGAAGCTTTCTTT
- | TRBJ1-1 | TRBV29-1 | - | CSVVTSGGNAEAFF | TGCAGCGTTGTGACCAGTGGGGGGAACGCTGAAGCTTTCTTT
- | TRBJ2-3 | TRBV11-2 | - | CASSSRVPDTQYF | TGTGCCAGCAGCTCCAGGGTCCCAGATACGCAGTATTTT
- | TRBJ2-1 | TRBV6-5 | TRBD2 | CASSPTSGSLGEQFF | TGTGCCAGCAGCCCGACTAGCGGGAGTCTCGGCGAGCAGTTCTTC
few | TRBJ1-3 | TRBV19 | - | CASSISGTIYF | TGTGCCAGTAGTATATCCGGCACCATATATTTT
once | TRBJ2-2 | TRBV6-5 | TRBD1 | CASRDRDTGELFF | TGTGCCAGCAGGGACAGGGACACCGGGGAGCTGTTTTTT
once | TRBJ2-1 | TRBV2 | - | CASSVRSPYNEQFF | TGTGCCAGCAGTGTCCGGAGCCCCTACAATGAGCAGTTCTTC
- | TRBJ1-2 | TRBV30 | - | CAWSVTSAGNYGYTF | TGTGCCTGGAGTGTAACTTCGGCCGGGAACTATGGCTACACCTTC
- | TRBJ1-2 | TRBV3-1/TRBV3-2 | - | CASSHVIGRGNYGYTF | TGTGCCAGCAGCCACGTGATTGGACGGGGAAACTATGGCTACACCTTC
- | TRBJ2-1 | TRBV19 | TRBD2 | CASSLRGSGNSYNEQFF | TGTGCCAGTAGTCTCCGGGGTAGCGGGAACTCCTACAATGAGCAGTTCTTC
- | TRBJ2-5 | TRBV7-9 | TRBD1 | CASSPGTGQETQYF | TGTGCCAGCAGCCCCGGGACAGGACAAGAGACCCAGTACTTC
- | TRBJ2-7 | TRBV6-5 | TRBD1 | CASTATGGSYEQYF | TGTGCCAGCACCGCGACAGGGGGCTCCTACGAGCAGTACTTC
- | TRBJ2-7 | TRBV29-1 | TRBD1 | CSVEKQGNEQYF | TGCAGCGTTGAAAAACAGGGGAACGAGCAGTACTTC
once | TRBJ1-5 | TRBV18 | - | CASSPVGGASGNQPQHF | TGTGCCAGCTCACCAGTAGGGGGGGCAAGCGGCAATCAGCCCCAGCATTTT
once | TRBJ1-3 | TRBV5-5 | - | CASSLVDTAAGNTIYF | TGTGCCAGCAGCTTGGTGGACACAGCTGCTGGAAACACCATATATTTT
- | TRBJ1-5 | TRBV4-1 | TRBD1 | CASSQGEGQGIRNQPQHF | TGCGCCAGCAGCCAAGGAGAGGGACAGGGTATTCGCAATCAGCCCCAGCATTTT
- | TRBJ2-5 | TRBV5-1 | TRBD2 | CASSPSGGGVETQYF | TGCGCCAGCAGCCCTTCTGGGGGGGGAGTGGAGACCCAGTACTTC
- | TRBJ2-1 | TRBV7-7 | - | CASSVGSTYNEQFF | TGTGCTAGCAGCGTGGGGAGTACCTACAATGAGCAGTTCTTC
few | TRBJ2-6 | TRBV2 | - | CASSESGSAISGANVLTF | TGTGCCAGCAGTGAGTCAGGTAGCGCCATCTCTGGGGCCAACGTCCTGACTTTC
- | TRBJ1-5 | TRBV4-2 | TRBD1 | CASSQDDRGRNQPQHF | TGTGCCAGCAGCCAGGACGACAGGGGGCGGAATCAGCCCCAGCATTTT
once | TRBJ2-7 | TRBV3-1/TRBV3-2 | TRBD2 | CASSQDPSGGWEQYF | TGTGCCAGCAGCCAAGATCCTAGCGGGGGATGGGAGCAGTACTTC
- | TRBJ1-2 | TRBV7-9 | TRBD1 | CASRGTGGGYGYTF | TGTGCCAGCAGGGGGACAGGAGGAGGTTATGGCTACACCTTC
- | TRBJ1-4 | TRBV13 | TRBD1 | CASSRDRNEKLFF | TGTGCCAGCAGTAGGGACAGAAATGAAAAACTGTTTTTT
- | TRBJ2-3 | TRBV18 | - | CASSPRAASTDTQYF | TGTGCCAGCTCACCACGAGCCGCTAGCACAGATACGCAGTATTTT
- | TRBJ2-4 | TRBV6-5 | - | CASRLTVLDIQYF | TGTGCCAGCAGACTCACCGTGCTGGACATTCAGTACTTC
- | TRBJ1-1 | TRBV6-5 | - | CASSYSGRHAVTEAFF | TGTGCCAGCAGTTACTCTGGCAGACACGCTGTCACTGAAGCTTTCTTT